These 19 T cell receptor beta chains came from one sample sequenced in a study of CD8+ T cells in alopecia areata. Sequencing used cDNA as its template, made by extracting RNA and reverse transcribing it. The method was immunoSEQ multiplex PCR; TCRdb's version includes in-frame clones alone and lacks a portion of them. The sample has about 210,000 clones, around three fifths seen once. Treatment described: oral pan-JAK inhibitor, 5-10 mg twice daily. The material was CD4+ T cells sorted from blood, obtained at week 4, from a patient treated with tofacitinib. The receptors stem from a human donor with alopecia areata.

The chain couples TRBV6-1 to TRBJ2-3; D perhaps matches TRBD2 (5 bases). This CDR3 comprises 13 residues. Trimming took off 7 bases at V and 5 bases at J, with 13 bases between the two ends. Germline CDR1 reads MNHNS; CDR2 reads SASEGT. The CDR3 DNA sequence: TGTGCCAGCACCAAAGAGGGTATAGATACGCAGTATTTT. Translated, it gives CASTKEGIDTQYF.

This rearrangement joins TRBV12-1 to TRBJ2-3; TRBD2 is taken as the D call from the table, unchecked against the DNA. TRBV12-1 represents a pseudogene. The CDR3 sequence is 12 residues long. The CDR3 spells CATLGSTDTQYF. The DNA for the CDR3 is TGTGCCACCCTAGGTAGCACAGATACGCAGTATTTT.

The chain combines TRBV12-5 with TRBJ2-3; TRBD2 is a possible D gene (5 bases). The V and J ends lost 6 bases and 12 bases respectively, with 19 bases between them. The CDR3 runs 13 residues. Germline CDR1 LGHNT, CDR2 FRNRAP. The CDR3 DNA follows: TGTGCTAGTGGATGGAGGCCCACTGATTCCCAGTATTTT. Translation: CASGWRPTDSQYF.

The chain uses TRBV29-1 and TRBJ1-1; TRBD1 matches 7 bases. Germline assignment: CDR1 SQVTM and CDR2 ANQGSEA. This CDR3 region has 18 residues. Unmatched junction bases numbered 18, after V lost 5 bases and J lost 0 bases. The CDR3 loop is CSVLGERLAGQLNTEAFF. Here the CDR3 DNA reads TGCAGCGTTCTAGGCGAACGACTAGCGGGACAGCTGAACACTGAAGCTTTCTTT.

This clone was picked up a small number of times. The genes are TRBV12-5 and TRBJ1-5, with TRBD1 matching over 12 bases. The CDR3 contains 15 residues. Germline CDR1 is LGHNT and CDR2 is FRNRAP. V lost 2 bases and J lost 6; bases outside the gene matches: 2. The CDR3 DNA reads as TGTGCTAGTGGTTTGAGGGACAGGGGGCCTCAGCCCCAGCATTTT. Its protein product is CASGLRDRGPQPQHF. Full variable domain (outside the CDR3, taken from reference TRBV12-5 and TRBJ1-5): DARVTQTPRHKVTEMGQEVTMRCQPILGHNTVFWYRQTMMQGLELLAYFRNRAPLDDSGMPKDRFSAEMPDATLATLKIQPSEPRDSAVYFCASGLRDRGPQPQHFGDGTRLSIL.

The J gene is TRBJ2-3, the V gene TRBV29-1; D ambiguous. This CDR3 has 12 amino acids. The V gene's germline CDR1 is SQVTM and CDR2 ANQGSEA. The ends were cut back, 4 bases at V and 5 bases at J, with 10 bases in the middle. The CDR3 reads CSVGLSGDTQYF. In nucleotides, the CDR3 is TGCAGCGTTGGTTTGTCAGGAGATACGCAGTATTTT.

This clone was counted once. CDR3 nucleotides: TGTGCCAGCAGCGATACCCATCTCGGAAACACCATATATTTT. This translates into CASSDTHLGNTIYF. V usage is TRBV9 and J usage is TRBJ1-3; unclear D gene. The CDR3 spans 14 residues. The ends were cut back, 3 bases at V and 4 bases at J, with 11 bases in the middle. Germline CDR1 is SGDLS and CDR2 is YYNGEE.

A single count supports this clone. CDR3: CASSLDRGISYEQYF. Here the CDR3 DNA reads TGTGCCAGCAGCTTAGACAGGGGCATATCCTACGAGCAGTACTTC. The V gene is TRBV11-1, the J gene TRBJ2-7; the match to TRBD1 covers 7 bases. The CDR3 covers 15 residues. After removal of 1 base from V and 1 base from J, the junction contained 4 bases not matched to a gene. Germline-derived CDR1 and CDR2 are SGHAT and FQDESV (reference sequence).

CDR3 DNA: TGTGCCAGCAGTAGGGACAGTGCCGTCTATGGCTACACCTTC. Translated, it gives CASSRDSAVYGYTF. This chain joins TRBV6-5 and TRBJ1-2; 7 positions agree with TRBD1. The CDR3 contains 14 residues. V was pared by 5 bases and J by 4 bases, with 7 bases of the junction left unmatched. CDR1 and CDR2 (germline): MNHEY, SVGAGI.

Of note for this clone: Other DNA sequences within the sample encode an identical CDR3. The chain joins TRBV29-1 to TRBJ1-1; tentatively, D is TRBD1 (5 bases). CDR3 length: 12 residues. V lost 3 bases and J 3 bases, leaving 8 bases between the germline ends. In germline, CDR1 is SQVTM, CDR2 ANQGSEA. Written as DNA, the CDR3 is TGCAGCGTTGAGAAGGGACACACTGAAGCTTTCTTT. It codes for CSVEKGHTEAFF.

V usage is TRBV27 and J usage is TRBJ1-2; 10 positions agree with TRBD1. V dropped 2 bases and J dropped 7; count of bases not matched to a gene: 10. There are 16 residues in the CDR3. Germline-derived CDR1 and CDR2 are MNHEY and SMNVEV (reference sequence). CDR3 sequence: CASSLSLGTGVGGYTF. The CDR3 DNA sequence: TGTGCCAGCAGTTTAAGTCTCGGGACAGGGGTCGGTGGCTACACCTTC.

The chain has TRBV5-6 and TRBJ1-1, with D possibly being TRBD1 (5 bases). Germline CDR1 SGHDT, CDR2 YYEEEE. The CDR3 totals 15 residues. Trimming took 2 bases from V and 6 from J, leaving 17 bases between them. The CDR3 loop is CASSFSLWGSAEAFF. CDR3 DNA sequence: TGTGCCAGCAGCTTTAGTTTATGGGGGAGCGCTGAAGCTTTCTTT.

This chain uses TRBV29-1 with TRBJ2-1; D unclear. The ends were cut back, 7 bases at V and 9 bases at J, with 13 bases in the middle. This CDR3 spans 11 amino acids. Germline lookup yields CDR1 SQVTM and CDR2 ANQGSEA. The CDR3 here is CSARSGSEQFF. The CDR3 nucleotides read TGCAGCGCTCGTTCTGGTAGTGAGCAGTTCTTC.

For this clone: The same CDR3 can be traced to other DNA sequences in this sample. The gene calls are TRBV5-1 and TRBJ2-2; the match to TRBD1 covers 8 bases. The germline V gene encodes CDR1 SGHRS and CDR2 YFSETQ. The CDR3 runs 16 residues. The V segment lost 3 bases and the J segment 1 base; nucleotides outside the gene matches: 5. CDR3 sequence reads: CASSSTGTGNTGELFF. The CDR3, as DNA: TGCGCCAGCAGCTCGACCGGGACAGGGAACACCGGGGAGCTGTTTTTT. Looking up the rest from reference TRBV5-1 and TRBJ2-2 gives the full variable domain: KAGVTQTPRYLIKTRGQQVTLSCSPISGHRSVSWYQQTPGQGLQFLFEYFSETQRNKGNFPGRFSGRQFSNSRSEMNVSTLELGDSALYLCASSSTGTGNTGELFFGEGSRLTVL.

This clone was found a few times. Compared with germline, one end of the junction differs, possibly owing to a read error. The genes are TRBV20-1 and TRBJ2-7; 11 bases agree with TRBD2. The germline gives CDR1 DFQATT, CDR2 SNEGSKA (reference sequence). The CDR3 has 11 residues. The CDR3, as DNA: TGCAGAGCTAGCGGGGGGTACGAGCAGTACTTC. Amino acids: CRASGGYEQYF.

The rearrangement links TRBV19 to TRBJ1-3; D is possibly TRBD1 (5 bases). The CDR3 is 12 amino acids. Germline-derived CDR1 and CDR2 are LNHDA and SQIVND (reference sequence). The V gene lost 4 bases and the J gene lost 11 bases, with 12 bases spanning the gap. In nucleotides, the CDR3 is TGTGCCAGTAGTACGGGACCTACCGCCATATATTTT. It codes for CASSTGPTAIYF.

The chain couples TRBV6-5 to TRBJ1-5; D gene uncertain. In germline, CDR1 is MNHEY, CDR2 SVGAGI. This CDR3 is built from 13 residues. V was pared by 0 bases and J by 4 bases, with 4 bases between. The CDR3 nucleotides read TGTGCCAGCAGTTACTCGGCAAATCAGCCCCAGCATTTT. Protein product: CASSYSANQPQHF.

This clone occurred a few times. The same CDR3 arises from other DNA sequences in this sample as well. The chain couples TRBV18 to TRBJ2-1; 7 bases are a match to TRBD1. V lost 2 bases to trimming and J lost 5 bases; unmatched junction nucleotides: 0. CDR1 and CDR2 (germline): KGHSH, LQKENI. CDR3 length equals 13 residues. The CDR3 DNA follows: TGTGCCAGCTCACCAGGGACAGACAATGAGCAGTTCTTC. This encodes CASSPGTDNEQFF.

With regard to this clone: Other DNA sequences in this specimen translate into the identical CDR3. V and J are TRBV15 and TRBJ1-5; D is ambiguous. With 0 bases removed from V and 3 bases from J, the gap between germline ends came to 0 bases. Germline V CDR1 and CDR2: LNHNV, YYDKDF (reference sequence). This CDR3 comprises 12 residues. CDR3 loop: CATSRDNQPQHF. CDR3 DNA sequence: TGTGCCACCAGCAGAGACAATCAGCCCCAGCATTTT.